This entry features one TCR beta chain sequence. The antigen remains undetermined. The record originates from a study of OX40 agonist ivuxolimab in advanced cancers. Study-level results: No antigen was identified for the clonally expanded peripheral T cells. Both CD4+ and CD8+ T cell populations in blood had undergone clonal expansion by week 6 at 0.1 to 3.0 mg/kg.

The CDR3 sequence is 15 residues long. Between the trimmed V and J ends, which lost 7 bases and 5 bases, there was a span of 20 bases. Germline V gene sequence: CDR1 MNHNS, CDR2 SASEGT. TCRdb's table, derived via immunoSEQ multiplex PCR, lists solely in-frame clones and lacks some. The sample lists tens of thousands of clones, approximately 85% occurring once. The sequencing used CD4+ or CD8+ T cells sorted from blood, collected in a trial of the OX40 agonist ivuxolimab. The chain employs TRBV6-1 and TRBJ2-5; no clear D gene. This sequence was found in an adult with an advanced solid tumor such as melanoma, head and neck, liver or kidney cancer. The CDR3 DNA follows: TGTGCCAGCAACGATAATAACTTAGAAAGGGAGACCCAGTACTTC. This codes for CASNDNNLERETQYF.